A selection of T cell receptor beta chains follows, all from one sample in a study of T cells after yellow fever vaccination. TCRdb ran MiXCR on the 5' RACE reads and lists one entry per CDR3 protein. The sample contains approximately 330,000 distinct CDR3 sequences, roughly 4.3% of which appear only once. This specimen consisted of PBMCs, obtained 5 days after the yellow fever booster vaccination. All receptors come from a young man who received the YFV17D yellow fever vaccine. The CDR3 runs from the conserved cysteine through the conserved F or W. Each record gives: V gene, CDR3 protein.

v_gene: TRBV5-1; CDR3aa: CASSLSPGSETQYF
v_gene: TRBV4-1; CDR3aa: CASSQAGRHNEQFF
v_gene: TRBV5-4; CDR3aa: CASSGRTSGDLEYF
v_gene: TRBV4-3; CDR3aa: CASSQDFADTQYF
v_gene: TRBV7-9; CDR3aa: CASSRTDPVGTDTQYF
v_gene: TRBV5-6; CDR3aa: CASSLGLGSNQPQHF
v_gene: TRBV18; CDR3aa: CASSPQRFQETQYF
v_gene: TRBV4-3; CDR3aa: CASSPWTGELFF
v_gene: TRBV19; CDR3aa: CAIQRNAVSPLHF
v_gene: TRBV30; CDR3aa: CAWSAGQTFNEQFF
v_gene: TRBV5-4; CDR3aa: CASSSGGQTSTDTQYF
v_gene: TRBV21-1; CDR3aa: CASSKDPGKSQETQYF
v_gene: TRBV7-9; CDR3aa: CASSSTEANTEAFF
v_gene: TRBV5-1; CDR3aa: CASSLNGANTEAFF
v_gene: TRBV20-1; CDR3aa: CSARAMRGNEKLFF
v_gene: TRBV12-3/TRBV12-4; CDR3aa: CACLPGTGSSEQYF
v_gene: TRBV10-1; CDR3aa: CASRDQGPRANVLTF
v_gene: TRBV23-1; CDR3aa: CASSQAGLTKETQYF
v_gene: TRBV5-1; CDR3aa: CASSLSGVNNEQFF
v_gene: TRBV24-1; CDR3aa: CATSARGDGSYF
v_gene: TRBV7-2; CDR3aa: CASTTSGGAETQYF
v_gene: TRBV27; CDR3aa: CASSFLGKAYTGELFF
v_gene: TRBV5-1; CDR3aa: CASSLEASEKLFF
v_gene: TRBV6-5; CDR3aa: CASSYSAARAGNTIYF
v_gene: TRBV5-1; CDR3aa: CASAFIGPLRPGNYGYTF
v_gene: TRBV9; CDR3aa: CASSPHPTGGTEAFF
v_gene: TRBV4-1; CDR3aa: CASSQSRPGETQYF
v_gene: TRBV5-4; CDR3aa: CASSTTERGEGEQFF
v_gene: TRBV6-4; CDR3aa: CASSLADTGELFF
v_gene: TRBV7-9; CDR3aa: CASSWGQGYEQYF
v_gene: TRBV6-5; CDR3aa: CASSPAGANTGELFF
v_gene: TRBV20-1; CDR3aa: CSAPGVWGARSGELFF
v_gene: TRBV12-3/TRBV12-4; CDR3aa: CASSLAGRPNEQFF
v_gene: TRBV5-1; CDR3aa: CASSLNPGQGPDTQYF
v_gene: TRBV21-1; CDR3aa: CASSNGGYTF
v_gene: TRBV6-1; CDR3aa: CASSDSPGGQNQPQHF
v_gene: TRBV4-1; CDR3aa: CASSQEAGGSNYGYTF
v_gene: TRBV11-2; CDR3aa: CASSISSGGINTGELFF
v_gene: TRBV7-9; CDR3aa: CASSFRQMATDMQYF
v_gene: TRBV11-2; CDR3aa: CASSSLHRYEQYF
v_gene: TRBV5-1; CDR3aa: CASSLDNGYTF
v_gene: TRBV12-3/TRBV12-4; CDR3aa: CASTLYPNEQFF